The sequence of this T cell receptor (beta chain) was determined in a study of shared clonotypes between healthy human individuals. Trimming pared 4 bases from V and 5 bases from J, leaving 17 bases between. The CDR3 spans 16 residues. Germline CDR1 and CDR2: SGHAT and FQDESV (reference sequence). The authors divided CD4+ cells into CD45RA+ naive and CD45RA-negative memory subsets. In this sample, this clone turned up once. Its antigen is undetermined. Study conclusions and caveats: Naive CD4 clonotypes were shared across a few donors at around 5.4%.

Sequenced by immunoSEQ multiplex PCR; TCRdb stores in-frame clones only, minus some. This sample has around 2.5 million clones, with more than 85% found just once. Sequencing input: naive CD4+ T cells from PBMCs. Documented subset: CD45RA+ positively selected. The rearrangement joins TRBV11-1 to TRBJ2-2, with TRBD2 as a possible D gene (5 bases). This TCR derives from a man aged 18 to 29 in good health. Some clones in this sample may be carry-over from other donors' samples. DNA of the CDR3: TGTGCCAGCAGCTCCCCGGTGGATGGGAGAACCGGGGAGCTGTTTTTT. Protein sequence: CASSSPVDGRTGELFF.